These 30 T cell receptor beta chains originate from one sample sequenced in a study of Tregs in tolerant kidney transplant recipients. Generated by immunoSEQ multiplex PCR, the TCRdb table keeps only in-frame clones and is missing some. This table lists about 48,000 clones. Material: CD4+ T cells from blood, obtained before the transplant. All receptors come from a human donor who received a combined kidney and bone marrow transplant.

The covered CDR3 bases are TGTGCCTGGAGTGTAGCAGGGGGCAGAGGC. Its translation is CAWSVAGGRG. The whole CDR3 protein reads CAWSVAGGRGYTF. This chain connects TRBV30 to TRBJ1-2; 8 bases fit TRBD1. The read gets to within 3 residues of the CDR3 end, and the germline J gene fills in the rest. The CDR3 has 13 amino acids. Germline lookup yields CDR1 GTSNPN and CDR2 SVGIG (reference sequence).

Worth noting for this clone: The read terminates 3 residues before the CDR3 end, so the remaining end is supplied by the germline J gene. This rearrangement joins TRBV19 to TRBJ1-5; D gene ambiguous. The CDR3 has 12 residues. The germline V gene encodes CDR1 LNHDA and CDR2 SQIVND (reference sequence). V was trimmed by 5 bases and J by 3 bases, leaving 5 bases between them. The covered CDR3 bases are TGTGCCAGTAGTTTCCACAATCAGCCC. Its protein product is CASSFHNQP. The complete CDR3 protein is CASSFHNQPQHF. The variable domain in full, completed from reference TRBV19 and TRBJ1-5, reads DGGITQSPKYLFRKEGQNVTLSCEQNLNHDAMYWYRQDPGQGLRLIYYSQIVNDFQKGDIAEGYSVSREKKESFPLTVTSAQKNPTAFYLCASSFHNQPQHFGDGTRLSIL.

The covered CDR3 bases are TGTGCCTGGAGGGGCAGGGCGGATAGAGGTTCACCC. Translation: CAWRGRADRGSP. The entire CDR3 protein is CAWRGRADRGSPLHF. The J gene is TRBJ1-6, the V gene TRBV30; possible D gene TRBD1, 5 bases. The observed sequence ends 3 residues before the CDR3 terminus, with the missing tail filled in from the germline J gene. CDR3 length: 15 amino acids. The germline CDR1 and CDR2 sequences are GTSNPN and SVGIG (reference sequence). Deletions cut 3 bases from V and 9 bases from J, with 18 bases between.

Notes on this clone: The read stops 3 residues short of the end of the CDR3; the missing end is completed from the germline J gene. The chain couples TRBV7-8 to TRBJ2-3, with D perhaps matching TRBD1 (6 bases). The V gene lost 4 bases and the J gene lost 4 bases, with 15 bases spanning the gap. The CDR3 is 15 residues long. In germline, CDR1 is SGHVS, CDR2 FQNEAQ. CDR3 region: CASSSWGQIPDTQYF. The DNA read from the CDR3 is TGTGCCAGCAGCTCCTGGGGGCAGATTCCAGATACG.

Turning to this clone: The read comes to an end 3 residues before the CDR3 does, leaving the germline J gene to fill in the end. The rearrangement joins TRBV11-2 to TRBJ2-5; TRBD2 aligns across 9 bases. Germline V gene lookup returns CDR1 SGHAT and CDR2 FQNNGV. This CDR3 has 15 residues. The J segment lost 5 bases and the V segment lost 1 base, leaving 5 bases of the junction unmatched. The CDR3 bases that were read are TGTGCCAGCAGCTTAGGACTAGCGGAAAGGGAGACC. The encoded protein is CASSLGLAERET. The CDR3 in its entirety is CASSLGLAERETQYF.

In the case of this clone: The read stops 3 residues short of the end of the CDR3; the missing end is completed from the germline J gene. V gene TRBV2 combines with J gene TRBJ2-2, with 10 bases fitting TRBD1. The CDR3 is 15 amino acids. V gave up 4 bases and J gave up 8 bases; unmatched junction bases: 7. Germline assignment: CDR1 SNHLY and CDR2 FYNNEI. Incomplete CDR3 DNA: TGTGCCAGCAGTGGTGAAGGGACAGGGGTTGGGGAG. Translated, it gives CASSGEGTGVGE. In full, the CDR3 is CASSGEGTGVGELFF. Combining the CDR3 with reference TRBV2 and TRBJ2-2 gives the whole variable domain EPEVTQTPSHQVTQMGQEVILRCVPISNHLYFYWYRQILGQKVEFLVSFYNNEISEKSEIFDDQFSVERPDGSNFTLKIRSTKLEDSAMYFCASSGEGTGVGELFFGEGSRLTVL.

To note about this clone: The read terminates 3 residues ahead of where the CDR3 ends, so the germline J gene completes it. The chain has TRBV5-1 and TRBJ2-2; TRBD1 matches at 8 bases. V shed 3 bases, J shed 2 bases, and the junction held 9 bases outside the gene matches. The CDR3 totals 17 residues. The V gene's germline CDR1 is SGHRS and CDR2 YFSETQ. The sequenced CDR3 bases are TGCGCCAGCAGCTCGGGGACAGGAGGACTTAACACCGGGGAG. Amino acids: CASSSGTGGLNTGE. The full CDR3 protein reads CASSSGTGGLNTGELFF.

On this clone itself: Read coverage stops 3 residues before the CDR3 terminus; the germline J gene supplies the remainder. J is TRBJ2-5 and V is TRBV5-1, with a possible D match to TRBD2 (6 bases). CDR3 length: 14 amino acids. The germline V gene has CDR1 SGHRS and CDR2 YFSETQ. With 5 bases removed from V and 3 bases from J, the gap between germline ends came to 14 bases. The CDR3 is CASRPGTPKETQYF. The DNA read from the CDR3 is TGCGCCAGCAGACCCGGGACTCCGAAAGAGACC. The whole variable domain, remainder taken from reference TRBV5-1 and TRBJ2-5, is KAGVTQTPRYLIKTRGQQVTLSCSPISGHRSVSWYQQTPGQGLQFLFEYFSETQRNKGNFPGRFSGRQFSNSRSEMNVSTLELGDSALYLCASRPGTPKETQYFGPGTRLLVL.

CDR3 residues: CASRPPDRGNSPLHF. CDR3 DNA (partial): TGTGCCAGCAGGCCCCCGGACAGGGGTAATTCACCC. The rearrangement uses TRBV2 and TRBJ1-6, with 9 bases lining up with TRBD1. Read sequence stops 3 residues before the CDR3 end, and the germline J gene provides the missing end. The germline gives CDR1 SNHLY, CDR2 FYNNEI. The CDR3 totals 15 residues. The V segment lost 6 bases and the J segment 6 bases; nucleotides outside the gene matches: 6.

A note on this clone: From the germline J gene comes the end of the CDR3, since the read stops 3 residues before it. The V gene is TRBV29-1, the J gene TRBJ2-3; 14 bases align to TRBD2. In germline, CDR1 is SQVTM, CDR2 ANQGSEA. The CDR3 is made up of 18 amino acids. V was clipped by 3 bases and J by 5 bases; unmatched bases: 13. This chain's CDR3 is CSVEFTGLAGGKLDTQYF. CDR3 DNA, as far as it was read: TGCAGCGTTGAGTTTACAGGACTAGCGGGAGGTAAATTAGATACG.

Note on this clone: Read coverage stops 3 residues before the CDR3 terminus; the germline J gene supplies the remainder. The V and J genes are TRBV14 and TRBJ2-2; no firm D call. Deletions cut 4 bases from V and 5 bases from J, with 14 bases between. Germline lookup yields CDR1 SGHDN and CDR2 FVKESK. The CDR3 is made up of 15 amino acids. The sequenced CDR3 bases are TGTGCCAGCAGCCCCCCCCGGGTTGGGACCGGGGAG. As protein: CASSPPRVGTGE. The complete CDR3 protein is CASSPPRVGTGELFF.

Note on this clone: The CDR3 extends 3 residues past the end of the read, so its final part is completed from the germline J gene. The J gene is TRBJ2-3, the V gene TRBV5-1; D might be TRBD1 or TRBD2, each matching 5 bases. V was shortened by 4 bases and J by 1 base, with 13 bases between the two germline ends. The germline V gene has CDR1 SGHRS and CDR2 YFSETQ. This CDR3 comprises 15 residues. This chain's CDR3 is CASSLEGRGTDTQYF. The part of the CDR3 DNA that was read is TGCGCCAGCAGCCTCGAGGGGCGAGGCACAGATACG.

For this clone: From the germline J gene comes the end of the CDR3, since the read stops 3 residues before it. The genes are TRBV7-2 and TRBJ1-4; the match to TRBD1 covers 8 bases. This CDR3 contains 15 residues. The germline V gene has CDR1 SGHTA and CDR2 FQGNSA. Unmatched junction bases numbered 7, after V lost 5 bases and J lost 5 bases. The DNA read from the CDR3 is TGTGCCAGCAGCGAAGGAGGACAGGGAAATGAAAAA. This codes for CASSEGGQGNEK. The full CDR3 protein is CASSEGGQGNEKLFF.

With respect to this clone: The read comes to an end 3 residues before the CDR3 does, leaving the germline J gene to fill in the end. The rearrangement links TRBV7-3 to TRBJ2-3, with TRBD2 identical over 10 bases. Germline values: CDR1 SGHTA, CDR2 FQGTGA. V shed 1 base, J shed 4 bases, and the junction held 5 bases outside the gene matches. The CDR3 consists of 16 residues. CDR3 loop: CASSLRASGSADTQYF. The sequenced part of the CDR3 DNA is TGTGCCAGCAGCTTAAGGGCTAGCGGGAGTGCAGATACG.

As concerns this clone: The read is 3 residues too short to cover the CDR3 end, so that end is filled in from the germline J gene. The V gene is TRBV7-9, the J gene TRBJ2-3; D gene uncertain. CDR1 is SEHNR, CDR2 FQNEAQ, per germline (reference sequence). V lost 10 bases and J 7 bases, leaving 12 bases between the germline ends. The CDR3 is 11 residues long. The covered CDR3 bases are TGTGCCACCCCAGGCGAAAATACG. Translated: CATPGENT. The entire CDR3 reads CATPGENTQYF.

Remarks on this clone: The read terminates 3 residues before the CDR3 end, so the remaining end is supplied by the germline J gene. The chain uses TRBV19 and TRBJ2-7, with TRBD1 matching 10 bases. The CDR3 is 14 amino acids. Trimming cost V 7 bases and J 4 bases; bases outside gene matches: 7. Germline CDR1 is LNHDA and CDR2 is SQIVND (reference sequence). The part of the CDR3 DNA that was read is TGTGCCAGTAAACCGGACAGGGGGACGTACGAG. It translates to CASKPDRGTYE. Given in full, the CDR3 is CASKPDRGTYEQYF.

Concerning this clone: The read falls 3 residues short of the CDR3 end, and the missing part is taken from the germline J gene. The chain links TRBV28 to TRBJ2-7, with a weak D call TRBD2 (5 bases). This CDR3 spans 15 amino acids. Trimming shortened V by 2 bases and J by 0 bases, and 11 bases separated the two germline ends. From germline, CDR1 is MDHEN and CDR2 SYDVKM. The covered CDR3 bases are TGTGCCAGCAGTTTAATGAGGGCAGCCTCCTACGAG. Translation: CASSLMRAASYE. In full, the CDR3 is CASSLMRAASYEQYF.

Points on this clone: With the read ending 3 residues before the CDR3 end, the germline J gene is used to fill in that end. The rearrangement uses TRBV20-1 and TRBJ2-2; the D is unclear. CDR3 length equals 13 residues. Trimming cost V 1 base and J 0 bases, with 3 bases left between them. Germline-derived CDR1 and CDR2 are DFQATT and SNEGSKA (reference sequence). CDR3 DNA (partial): TGCAGTGCTAGAGCTCCGAACACCGGGGAG. It specifies CSARAPNTGE. The whole CDR3 reads CSARAPNTGELFF.

Note on this clone: With the read ending 3 residues before the CDR3 end, the germline J gene is used to fill in that end. The rearrangement links TRBV20-1 to TRBJ2-3; TRBD1 might be the D (5 bases). Trimming took off 0 bases at V and 1 base at J, with 8 bases between the two ends. The CDR3 has 14 residues. Germline assignment: CDR1 DFQATT and CDR2 SNEGSKA (reference sequence). The sequenced part of the CDR3 DNA is TGCAGTGCTAGAGATGGGGCGGGCACAGATACG. Translation gives CSARDGAGTDT. The whole CDR3 reads CSARDGAGTDTQYF.

In the case of this clone: Sequencing ends 3 residues short of the CDR3 end; the germline J gene provides the rest. The gene calls are TRBV7-2 and TRBJ1-4; 7 nucleotides align to TRBD1. J gave up 4 bases and V 5 bases, and 7 bases lay outside the gene matches. The CDR3 spans 15 residues. The V gene's germline CDR1 is SGHTA and CDR2 FQGNSA. CDR3: CASSTRTGLNEKLFF. The part of the CDR3 DNA that was read is TGTGCCAGCAGCACAAGGACAGGCCTTAATGAAAAA.

CDR3 DNA, as far as it was read: TGTGCCAGCAGTGGGGACAGTCTGAACACTGAA. Protein product: CASSGDSLNTE. The full CDR3 sequence reads CASSGDSLNTEAFF. The chain is built from TRBV6-1 and TRBJ1-1, with 7 bases that match TRBD1. With the read ending 3 residues before the CDR3 end, the germline J gene is used to fill in that end. The CDR3 is 14 amino acids. V was clipped by 4 bases and J by 0 bases; unmatched bases: 2. The V gene's germline CDR1 is MNHNS and CDR2 SASEGT.

Turning to this clone: The DNA ends 3 residues before the CDR3 does, and the rest of the CDR3 is filled in from the germline J gene. The chain combines TRBV29-1 with TRBJ1-1; D may be TRBD1 (5 bases). V dropped 0 bases and J dropped 7 bases, with 18 bases sitting between them. The CDR3 length is 15 residues. Per germline, CDR1 SQVTM and CDR2 ANQGSEA. CDR3 amino acids: CSVEDPEGRLYEAFF. The covered CDR3 bases are TGCAGCGTTGAAGATCCGGAGGGGCGCCTATATGAA.

On this clone: The CDR3 end lies 3 residues beyond the end of the read and is filled in from the germline J gene. The chain uses TRBV7-2 and TRBJ2-7; D might be TRBD1 (5 bases). Between the trimmed V and J ends, which lost 2 bases and 4 bases, there was a span of 12 bases. Germline V CDR1 and CDR2: SGHTA, FQGNSA. This CDR3 is 14 amino acids long. CDR3 sequence reads: CASSLSFRDYEQYF. CDR3 bases read: TGTGCCAGCAGCTTAAGTTTCAGGGATTACGAG.

In regard to this clone: The read terminates 3 residues before the CDR3 end, so the remaining end is supplied by the germline J gene. J is TRBJ1-5 and V is TRBV6-1; D unresolved. CDR1 and CDR2 (germline): MNHNS, SASEGT. V was trimmed by 0 bases and J by 7 bases, leaving 13 bases between them. The CDR3 covers 15 residues. The CDR3 spells CASSEAWASGQPQHF. The sequenced CDR3 bases are TGTGCCAGCAGTGAAGCTTGGGCCAGCGGCCAGCCC.

The CDR3 sequence: CASSLGLVMGDTQYF. Incomplete CDR3 DNA: TGTGCCAGCAGCTTAGGGCTAGTAATGGGTGATACG. The V gene is TRBV11-2, the J gene TRBJ2-3; D remains ambiguous. The observed sequence ends 3 residues before the CDR3 terminus, with the missing tail filled in from the germline J gene. V gave up 1 base and J gave up 6 bases, with 14 bases separating them. This CDR3 comprises 15 residues. CDR1 is SGHAT and CDR2 is FQNNGV in the germline V gene.

Comment on this clone: The CDR3 goes on 3 residues after the read ends, and that part is filled in from the germline J gene. The J gene is TRBJ1-4, the V gene TRBV30; 9 bases agree with TRBD1. Germline loops: CDR1 GTSNPN, CDR2 SVGIG (reference sequence). V lost 1 base, J lost 8 bases, and 5 bases stayed unmatched. There are 14 residues in the CDR3. The part of the CDR3 DNA that was read is TGTGCCTGGAGTGCGGGACAGGGTCGCGAAAAA. It encodes CAWSAGQGREK. The whole CDR3 protein reads CAWSAGQGREKLFF. Based on the CDR3 plus reference TRBV30 and TRBJ1-4, the full variable domain is SQTIHQWPATLVQPVGSPLSLECTVEGTSNPNLYWYRQAAGRGLQLLFYSVGIGQISSEVPQNLSASRPQDRQFILSSKKLLLSDSGFYLCAWSAGQGREKLFFGSGTQLSVL.

About this clone itself: Sequencing ends 3 residues short of the CDR3 end; the germline J gene provides the rest. This chain connects TRBV18 to TRBJ2-2; the D is unclear. CDR3 length: 14 residues. The V end lost 4 bases, the J end lost 5 bases, and 11 bases lay between the germline ends. CDR1 and CDR2 (germline): KGHSH, LQKENI. The DNA read from the CDR3 is TGTGCCAGCTCACGCGTCATTGCTACCGGGGAG. As protein: CASSRVIATGE. The whole CDR3 region reads CASSRVIATGELFF.

This CDR3 reads CASSTTSSVVTQYF. Incomplete CDR3 DNA: TGTGCCAGCAGTACGACTAGCTCAGTAGTGACC. The chain carries TRBV6-2 or TRBV6-3 and TRBJ2-5, with TRBD2 matching 7 bases. The DNA ends 3 residues before the CDR3 does, and the rest of the CDR3 is filled in from the germline J gene. This CDR3 comprises 14 residues. V was clipped by 5 bases and J by 7 bases; unmatched bases: 10. Germline CDR1 and CDR2: MNHEY and SVGEGT.

To note about this clone: The DNA ends 3 residues before the CDR3 does, and the rest of the CDR3 is filled in from the germline J gene. V usage is TRBV7-9 and J usage is TRBJ2-1; 9 bases agree with TRBD2. The CDR3 is made up of 15 amino acids. CDR1 is SEHNR and CDR2 is FQNEAQ in the germline V gene (reference sequence). Trimming removed 1 base from V and 9 bases from J; junction bases left unmatched: 7. The sequenced CDR3 bases are TGTGCCAGCAGCTTAGTACTAGCGGGCCGTTTTGAG. Translated, it gives CASSLVLAGRFE. The complete CDR3 reads CASSLVLAGRFEQFF.

A remark on this clone: The CDR3 is cut off 3 residues early in the read; its end comes from the germline J gene. The chain links TRBV7-8 to TRBJ1-1, with D possibly TRBD1 on 6 matching bases. Trimming took off 2 bases at V and 3 bases at J, with 10 bases between the two ends. Germline CDR1 reads SGHVS; CDR2 reads FQNEAQ. The CDR3 loop spans 14 amino acids. CDR3 DNA, as far as it was read: TGTGCCAGCAGCTTACCGCCAGGGGACACTGAA. This encodes CASSLPPGDTE. Given in full, the CDR3 is CASSLPPGDTEAFF.